Shown below are 25 T cell receptor beta chains from a single sample sequenced in a study of beta chain features in type 1 diabetes. Reverse transcribing all isolated RNA meant expressed TCRB transcripts were sequenced. Method: immunoSEQ multiplex PCR; TCRdb's copy keeps in-frame clones and lacks some. The sample has 970,000 or so clones, 15% to 20% seen once. Sequencing was performed on naive CD4+ T cells from blood. The receptors here all came from a woman aged 18-29 years in good health.

The chain has TRBV28 and TRBJ2-3; unclear D gene. V shed 5 bases and J shed 9 bases, with 18 bases lying between them. CDR1 and CDR2 from the germline V gene are MDHEN and SYDVKM. The CDR3 runs 14 residues. CDR3 bases: TGTGCCAGCAGTCTCCTAGGTTCGGGTGGGACGCAGTATTTT. Its translation is CASSLLGSGGTQYF.

V is TRBV18 and J is TRBJ2-6, with 10 bases aligning to TRBD2. The V and J ends lost 4 bases and 2 bases, in that order; junction bases with no gene match: 5. Looked up from germline, CDR1 is KGHSH and CDR2 is LQKENI. There are 17 residues in the CDR3. CDR3 bases: TGTGCCAGCTCACAGCGGGAGGGACCCCCTGGGGCCAACGTCCTGACTTTC. Translating it yields CASSQREGPPGANVLTF.

This clone was detected only a few times. V and J are TRBV7-2 and TRBJ1-2; D remains ambiguous. The length of the CDR3 is 13 residues. CDR1 and CDR2 (germline): SGHTA, FQGNSA. Trimming cost V 7 bases and J 4 bases, with 13 bases left between them. CDR3 amino acids: CASTSPLSYGYTF. CDR3 bases: TGTGCCAGCACCTCACCGCTTAGCTATGGCTACACCTTC.

The table lists this clone with a few counts. This chain connects TRBV7-3 to TRBJ2-3; 8 positions match TRBD1. The CDR3 sequence is 18 residues long. Losses at the gene ends were 5 bases for V and 0 bases for J; bases not matched to a gene: 13. Germline V gene sequence: CDR1 SGHTA, CDR2 FQGTGA. The CDR3 DNA sequence: TGTGCCAGCAGCAGAGGGACAGGCGATAAATTTAGCACAGATACGCAGTATTTT. Translated, it gives CASSRGTGDKFSTDTQYF. The variable domain in full, completed from reference TRBV7-3 and TRBJ2-3, reads GAGVSQTPSNKVTEKGKYVELRCDPISGHTALYWYRQSLGQGPEFLIYFQGTGAADDSGLPNDRFFAVRPEGSVSTLKIQRTERGDSAVYLCASSRGTGDKFSTDTQYFGPGTRLTVL.

The J gene is TRBJ2-6, the V gene TRBV2; 10 bases line up with TRBD1. CDR1 and CDR2 from the germline V gene are SNHLY and FYNNEI. The V and J ends lost 5 bases and 4 bases, in that order; junction bases with no gene match: 5. There are 16 residues in the CDR3. This chain's CDR3 is CASSRQGARGANVLTF. The CDR3 nucleotides are TGTGCCAGCAGTAGACAGGGGGCGCGAGGGGCCAACGTCCTGACTTTC.

V and J are TRBV7-3 and TRBJ2-1, with a tentative D call TRBD2 (5 bases). CDR3 length equals 14 residues. The germline V gene has CDR1 SGHTA and CDR2 FQGTGA. V gave up 2 bases and J gave up 7 bases, with 12 bases separating them. In DNA form, the CDR3 reads TGTGCCAGCAGCTTAGGGCTAGCAGGTAATGAGCAGTTCTTC. Translated, it gives CASSLGLAGNEQFF.

The chain carries TRBV6-5 and TRBJ2-2, with D unclear. Germline V gene lookup returns CDR1 MNHEY and CDR2 SVGAGI. V shed 11 bases and J shed 4 bases, with 14 bases lying between them. The CDR3 totals 13 residues. Here the CDR3 reads CALAGRGTGELFF. The CDR3 region has the DNA TGTGCCCTGGCAGGACGAGGCACCGGGGAGCTGTTTTTT.

The chain is built from TRBV6-5 and TRBJ2-3, with a possible D match to TRBD1 (5 bases). V was clipped by 4 bases and J by 6 bases, with 20 bases between them. This CDR3 comprises 16 residues. The germline V gene has CDR1 MNHEY and CDR2 SVGAGI. The CDR3 region has the DNA TGTGCCAGCAGTTCCTCTCAGGGAATGTGGATGGATACGCAGTATTTT. Translated: CASSSSQGMWMDTQYF.

The chain joins TRBV29-1 to TRBJ2-2; TRBD1 matches at 8 bases. The CDR3 extends over 14 amino acids. In germline, CDR1 is SQVTM, CDR2 ANQGSEA. The V segment lost 6 bases and the J segment 1 base; nucleotides outside the gene matches: 4. CDR3 in DNA: TGCAGCGTGCAACAGGGGGAGAACACCGGGGAGCTGTTTTTT. This encodes CSVQQGENTGELFF.

This clone appeared a single time. This chain connects TRBV10-3 to TRBJ2-1, with 11 bases fitting TRBD2. This CDR3 spans 16 amino acids. The junction had 10 bases not matched to a gene; V was cut back by 5 bases and J by 7 bases. Looked up from germline, CDR1 is ENHRY and CDR2 is SYGVKD. The CDR3 nucleotides are TGTGCCATCAGTTTAGCCGGGACTAGCGGCGCAAATGAGCAGTTCTTC. Encoded protein: CAISLAGTSGANEQFF.

The sample holds a few counts of this clone. The gene calls are TRBV18 and TRBJ2-7; D remains ambiguous. Trimming cost V 2 bases and J 0 bases, with 11 bases left between them. The CDR3 runs to 15 residues. Germline assignment: CDR1 KGHSH and CDR2 LQKENI. Written as DNA, the CDR3 is TGTGCCAGCTCACCAAGAGGTGGGTACTCCTACGAGCAGTACTTC. This translates into CASSPRGGYSYEQYF.

This clone has only a few counts. This sequence joins TRBV5-8 and TRBJ1-1; D not certain. The germline V gene encodes CDR1 SGHTS and CDR2 YDEGEE. The CDR3 length is 11 residues. V was pared by 0 bases and J by 4 bases, with 1 base between. The CDR3 region has the DNA TGTGCCAGCAGCTTGGTCACTGAAGCTTTCTTT. Encoded protein: CASSLVTEAFF.

V and J are TRBV30 and TRBJ2-7; TRBD2 agrees at 8 bases. The CDR3 consists of 16 residues. V shed 3 bases and J 0 bases; nucleotides not matched to a gene: 10. Germline-derived CDR1 and CDR2 are GTSNPN and SVGIG (reference sequence). CDR3 DNA: TGTGCCTGGAGGGCCCCCCAACTAGCGGACTCCTACGAGCAGTACTTC. Protein: CAWRAPQLADSYEQYF.

The chain uses TRBV20-1 and TRBJ2-1; TRBD1 matches at 7 bases. The V gene's germline CDR1 is DFQATT and CDR2 SNEGSKA (reference sequence). This CDR3 region has 11 residues. V shed 8 bases, J shed 9 bases, and the junction held 7 bases outside the gene matches. CDR3 loop: CSRQGSREQFF. The DNA for the CDR3 is TGCAGTAGACAGGGTAGTCGTGAGCAGTTCTTC.

The chain has TRBV11-3 and TRBJ1-3; D is uncertain. The CDR3 has 15 amino acids. CDR1 is SGHNT and CDR2 is YENEEA in the germline V gene. Trimming cost V 3 bases and J 0 bases, with 9 bases left between them. In nucleotides, the CDR3 is TGTGCCAGCAGCTTCCAGACCTACTCTGGAAACACCATATATTTT. Translation gives CASSFQTYSGNTIYF.

The sample holds a few counts of this clone. The rearrangement links TRBV6-5 to TRBJ2-1; the D is unclear. Trimming shortened V by 5 bases and J by 8 bases, and 13 bases separated the two germline ends. The CDR3 runs to 13 residues. Germline loops: CDR1 MNHEY, CDR2 SVGAGI. CDR3 nucleotides: TGTGCCAGCAGTGTGGCGGCTCGGGATGAGCAGTTCTTC. Translating it yields CASSVAARDEQFF.

The sample holds a few counts of this clone. The chain is built from TRBV6-6 and TRBJ1-2; 8 nucleotides agree with TRBD1. The CDR3 extends over 13 amino acids. Germline trimming cut 4 bases from V and 7 bases from J; bases unmatched to any gene: 5. Looked up from germline, CDR1 is MNHNY and CDR2 is SVGAGI (reference sequence). CDR3 nucleotides: TGTGCCAGCAGTTTCGGACAGGGACGTGGCTACACCTTC. This gives the protein CASSFGQGRGYTF.

The chain joins TRBV18 to TRBJ2-5; maybe TRBD1 (6 bases). Trimming took off 6 bases at V and 4 bases at J, with 21 bases between the two ends. The CDR3 extends over 16 amino acids. Germline CDR1 reads KGHSH; CDR2 reads LQKENI. For the CDR3, the DNA is TGTGCCAGCTCCGACCCGGGCAGGGGATCAGCAGAGACCCAGTACTTC. Protein: CASSDPGRGSAETQYF.

The sample holds a few counts of this clone. The CDR3 nucleotides read TGCGCCAGCAGTTTTGGGGGGACTAACACAGATACGCAGTATTTT. Amino acid sequence: CASSFGGTNTDTQYF. This chain links TRBV5-1 with TRBJ2-3; 7 bases agree with TRBD2. The CDR3 is made up of 15 amino acids. Germline V lookup: CDR1 SGHRS, CDR2 YFSETQ. V was clipped by 5 bases and J by 2 bases; unmatched bases: 8.

This clone turned up a few times. The rearrangement uses TRBV1 and TRBJ1-4; the table calls TRBD1, which could not be checked here. TRBV1 is shown as a pseudogene. CDR3 length equals 17 residues. In nucleotides, the CDR3 is TGCACCAGCAGCCAAGATTCCGAGGGGGCAACTAATGAAAAACTGTTTTTT. It is translated as CTSSQDSEGATNEKLFF.

This clone appeared a few times. The chain uses TRBV27 and TRBJ2-7; D not resolved. This CDR3 has 11 amino acids. The V gene lost 4 bases and the J gene lost 7 bases, with 8 bases spanning the gap. From germline, CDR1 is MNHEY and CDR2 SMNVEV (reference sequence). CDR3 bases: TGTGCCAGCAGTTCCTCTACGGAGCAGTACTTC. The encoded protein is CASSSSTEQYF.

This clone has just a few counts. This sequence joins TRBV10-3 and TRBJ2-2; unclear D gene. Germline V CDR1 and CDR2: ENHRY, SYGVKD. The CDR3 sequence is 11 residues long. The ends were cut back, 6 bases at V and 4 bases at J, with 3 bases in the middle. CDR3 nucleotide sequence: TGTGCCATCAGACTCACCGGGGAGCTGTTTTTT. Residues: CAIRLTGELFF.

This chain joins TRBV7-3 and TRBJ2-5; TRBD1 or TRBD2 may be the D gene (6 bases each). Germline CDR1 SGHTA, CDR2 FQGTGA. This CDR3 has 16 amino acids. V lost 4 bases to trimming and J lost 1 base, with 16 bases between them. The CDR3 DNA follows: TGTGCCAGCAGCTACCCCGGGGGCGTAGTCCAAGAGACCCAGTACTTC. Protein sequence: CASSYPGGVVQETQYF.

This sequence joins TRBV29-1 and TRBJ2-5; the match to TRBD1 covers 8 bases. Germline CDR1 is SQVTM and CDR2 is ANQGSEA. J gave up 5 bases and V 3 bases, and 8 bases lay outside the gene matches. This CDR3 spans 14 amino acids. CDR3 bases: TGCAGCGTTGATCTTCAGGGGGCTTGGGAGACCCAGTACTTC. Protein product: CSVDLQGAWETQYF.

The CDR3 sequence: CASSLSGLLSSGNTIYF. CDR3 DNA: TGCGCCAGCAGCTTGTCGGGACTGCTGAGCTCTGGAAACACCATATATTTT. The chain has TRBV5-1 and TRBJ1-3; D is perhaps TRBD1 (5 bases). This CDR3 has 17 residues. CDR1 and CDR2 (germline): SGHRS, YFSETQ. The V and J ends lost 1 base and 0 bases respectively, with 14 bases between them.